This T cell receptor beta chain was profiled in a study of blood T cell repertoires in COVID-19. This clone appeared once. TCRdb's table, derived via immunoSEQ multiplex PCR, lists solely in-frame clones and lacks some. This table has around 86,000 clones, around 85% appearing once. The CDR3 extends over 15 amino acids. Looked up from germline, CDR1 is SQVTM and CDR2 is ANQGSEA. Trimming took 1 base from V and 0 from J; bases not matched to a gene: 5. Sequences were obtained from peripheral blood. The receptor was derived from a human donor in a cohort sampled during active COVID-19. This rearrangement joins TRBV29-1 to TRBJ2-7; 8 bases fit TRBD2. CDR3 DNA sequence: TGCAGCGTTGAAGGCCTCAGCGGGAGCTCCTACGAGCAGTACTTC. Its translation: CSVEGLSGSSYEQYF.